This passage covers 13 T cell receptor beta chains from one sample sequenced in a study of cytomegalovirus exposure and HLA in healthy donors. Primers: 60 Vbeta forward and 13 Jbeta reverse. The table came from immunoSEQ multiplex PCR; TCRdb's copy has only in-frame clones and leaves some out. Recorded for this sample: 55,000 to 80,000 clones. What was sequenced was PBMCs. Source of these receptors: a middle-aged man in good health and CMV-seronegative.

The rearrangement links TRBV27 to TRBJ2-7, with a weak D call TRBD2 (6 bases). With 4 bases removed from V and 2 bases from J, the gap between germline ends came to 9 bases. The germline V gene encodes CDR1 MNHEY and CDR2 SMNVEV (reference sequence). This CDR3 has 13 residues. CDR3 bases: TGTGCCAGCAGTTGGGGAGGTCCCTACGAGCAGTACTTC. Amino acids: CASSWGGPYEQYF.

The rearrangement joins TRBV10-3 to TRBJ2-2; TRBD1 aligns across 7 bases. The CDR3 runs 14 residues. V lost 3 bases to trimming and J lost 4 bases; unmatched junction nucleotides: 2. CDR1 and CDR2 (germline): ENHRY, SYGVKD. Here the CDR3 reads CAISEGGGTGELFF. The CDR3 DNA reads TGTGCCATCAGTGAAGGGGGCGGCACCGGGGAGCTGTTTTTT.

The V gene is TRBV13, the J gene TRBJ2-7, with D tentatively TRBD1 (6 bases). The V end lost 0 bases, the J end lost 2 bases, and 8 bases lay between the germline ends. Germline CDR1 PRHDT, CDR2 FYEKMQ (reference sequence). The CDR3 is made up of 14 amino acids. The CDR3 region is CASSLGRGTYEQYF. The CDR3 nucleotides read TGTGCCAGCAGCTTAGGCAGGGGTACCTACGAGCAGTACTTC.

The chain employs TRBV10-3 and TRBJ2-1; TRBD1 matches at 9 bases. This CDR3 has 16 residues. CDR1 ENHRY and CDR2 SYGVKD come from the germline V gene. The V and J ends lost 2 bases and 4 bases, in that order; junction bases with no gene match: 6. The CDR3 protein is CAISEPDRGVYNEQFF. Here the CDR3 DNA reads TGTGCCATCAGTGAGCCCGACAGGGGGGTTTACAATGAGCAGTTCTTC.

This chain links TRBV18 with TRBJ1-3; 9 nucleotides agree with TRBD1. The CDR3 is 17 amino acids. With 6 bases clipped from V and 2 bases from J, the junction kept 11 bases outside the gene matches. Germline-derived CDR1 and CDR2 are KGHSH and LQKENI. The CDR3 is CASSGFPGQGPGNTIYF. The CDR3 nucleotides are TGTGCCAGCTCGGGCTTTCCGGGACAGGGCCCTGGAAACACCATATATTTT.

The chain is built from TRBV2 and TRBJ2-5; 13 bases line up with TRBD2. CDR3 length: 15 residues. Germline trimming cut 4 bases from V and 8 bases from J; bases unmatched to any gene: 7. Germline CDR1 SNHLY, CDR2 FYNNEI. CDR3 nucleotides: TGTGCCAGCAGTGGTGGGACTAGCGGGGCTCGAACCCAGTACTTC. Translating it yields CASSGGTSGARTQYF.

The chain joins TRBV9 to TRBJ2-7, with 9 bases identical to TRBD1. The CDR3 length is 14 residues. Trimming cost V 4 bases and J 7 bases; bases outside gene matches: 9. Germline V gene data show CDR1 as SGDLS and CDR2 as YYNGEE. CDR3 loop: CASSFGTGSYEQYF. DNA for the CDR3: TGTGCCAGCAGCTTCGGGACAGGGTCTTATGAGCAGTACTTC.

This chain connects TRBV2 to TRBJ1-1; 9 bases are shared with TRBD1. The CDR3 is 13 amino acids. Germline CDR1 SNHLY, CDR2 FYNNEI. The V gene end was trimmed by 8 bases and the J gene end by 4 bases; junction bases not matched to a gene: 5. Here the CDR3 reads CASVRDRVTEAFF. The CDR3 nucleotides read TGTGCCAGCGTCAGGGACAGGGTCACTGAAGCTTTCTTT.

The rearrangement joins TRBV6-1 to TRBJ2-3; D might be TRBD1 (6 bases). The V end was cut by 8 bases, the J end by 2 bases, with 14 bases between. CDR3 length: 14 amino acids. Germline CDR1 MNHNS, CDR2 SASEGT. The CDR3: CASRGGVNTDTQYF. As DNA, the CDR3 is TGTGCCAGCCGAGGGGGAGTAAACACAGATACGCAGTATTTT.

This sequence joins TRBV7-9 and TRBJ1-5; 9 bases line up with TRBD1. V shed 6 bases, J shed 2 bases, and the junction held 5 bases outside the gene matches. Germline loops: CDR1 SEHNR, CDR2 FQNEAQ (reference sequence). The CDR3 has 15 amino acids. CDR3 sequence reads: CASSPRDRGNQPQHF. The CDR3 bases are TGTGCCAGCAGTCCCCGGGACAGGGGCAATCAGCCCCAGCATTTT.

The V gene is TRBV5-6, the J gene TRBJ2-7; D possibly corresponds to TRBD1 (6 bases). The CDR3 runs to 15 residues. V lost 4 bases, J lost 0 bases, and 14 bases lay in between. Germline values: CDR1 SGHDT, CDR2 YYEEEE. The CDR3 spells CASSLTGTNSYEQYF. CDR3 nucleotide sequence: TGTGCCAGCAGCCTGACCGGGACAAACTCCTACGAGCAGTACTTC.

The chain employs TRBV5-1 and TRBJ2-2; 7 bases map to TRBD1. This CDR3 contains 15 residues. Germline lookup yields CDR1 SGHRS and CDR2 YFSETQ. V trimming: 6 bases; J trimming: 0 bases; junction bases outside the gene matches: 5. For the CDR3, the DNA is TGCGCCAGCAATGAGGGGGCCTCGAACACCGGGGAGCTGTTTTTT. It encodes CASNEGASNTGELFF. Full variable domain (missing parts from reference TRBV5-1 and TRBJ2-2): KAGVTQTPRYLIKTRGQQVTLSCSPISGHRSVSWYQQTPGQGLQFLFEYFSETQRNKGNFPGRFSGRQFSNSRSEMNVSTLELGDSALYLCASNEGASNTGELFFGEGSRLTVL.

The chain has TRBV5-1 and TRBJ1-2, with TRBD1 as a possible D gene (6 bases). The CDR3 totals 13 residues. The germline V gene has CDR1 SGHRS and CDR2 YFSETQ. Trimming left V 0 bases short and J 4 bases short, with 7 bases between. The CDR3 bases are TGCGCCAGCAGCTTGGAGACAGGCTATGGCTACACCTTC. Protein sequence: CASSLETGYGYTF.